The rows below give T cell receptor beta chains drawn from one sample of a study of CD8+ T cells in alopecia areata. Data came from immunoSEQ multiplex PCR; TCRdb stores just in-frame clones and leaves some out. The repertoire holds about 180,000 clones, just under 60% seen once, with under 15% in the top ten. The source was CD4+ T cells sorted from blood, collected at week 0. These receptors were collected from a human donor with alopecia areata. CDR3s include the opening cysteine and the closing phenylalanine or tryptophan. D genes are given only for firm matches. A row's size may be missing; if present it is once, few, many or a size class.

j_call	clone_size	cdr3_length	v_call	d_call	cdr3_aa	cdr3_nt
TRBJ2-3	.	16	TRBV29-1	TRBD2	CSVGAVMSGGKDTQYF	TGCAGCGTAGGGGCGGTCATGAGCGGGGGGAAGGATACGCAGTATTTT
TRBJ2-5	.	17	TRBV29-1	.	CSVATLFGGPTQETQYF	TGCAGCGTTGCTACCCTCTTCGGGGGACCCACTCAAGAGACCCAGTACTTC
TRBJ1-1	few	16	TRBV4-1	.	CASSQGGRLGDTEAFF	TGCGCCAGCAGCCAAGGGGGTCGACTCGGCGACACTGAAGCTTTCTTT
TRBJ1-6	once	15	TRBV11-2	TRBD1	CASSLEAGGVSPLHF	TGTGCCAGCAGCTTAGAGGCAGGGGGAGTATCACCCCTCCACTTT
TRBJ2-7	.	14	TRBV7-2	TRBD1	CASSIRDSNYEQNF	TGTGCCAGCAGCATCCGGGACAGTAACTACGAGCAGAACTTC
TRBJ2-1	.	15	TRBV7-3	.	CASSPSPSSYNEQFF	TGTGCCAGCAGCCCGAGTCCCAGCTCCTACAATGAGCAGTTCTTC
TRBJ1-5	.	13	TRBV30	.	CAWSVLRNQPQHF	TGTGCCTGGAGTGTATTACGGAATCAGCCCCAGCATTTT
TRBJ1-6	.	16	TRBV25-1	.	CASSEGNPGPNSPLHF	TGTGCCAGCAGTGAAGGGAATCCAGGGCCCAATTCACCCCTCCACTTT
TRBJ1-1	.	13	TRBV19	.	CASSTMAGTEAFF	TGTGCCAGTAGTACGATGGCGGGCACTGAAGCTTTCTTT
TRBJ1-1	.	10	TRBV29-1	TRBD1	CSVGQPGPFF	TGCAGCGTGGGACAGCCCGGTCCTTTCTTT
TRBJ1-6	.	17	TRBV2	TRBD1	CASSEALWGQGNSPLHF	TGTGCCAGCAGTGAAGCTCTTTGGGGACAGGGGAATTCACCCCTCCACTTT
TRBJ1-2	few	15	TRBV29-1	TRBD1	CSVEDVPGGAWGYTF	TGCAGCGTTGAAGATGTCCCAGGGGGCGCTTGGGGCTACACCTTC
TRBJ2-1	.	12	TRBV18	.	CASSQESNEQFF	TGTGCCAGCTCGCAGGAAAGCAATGAGCAGTTCTTC
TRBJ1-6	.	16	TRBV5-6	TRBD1	CASSARTGGGTSPLHF	TGTGCCAGCAGTGCGAGGACAGGGGGCGGTACTTCACCCCTCCACTTT
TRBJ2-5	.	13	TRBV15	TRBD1	CATSAGGHETQYF	TGTGCCACCAGCGCAGGGGGCCATGAGACCCAGTACTTC
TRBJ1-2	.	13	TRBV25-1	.	CASSEYGRKGYTF	TGTGCCAGCAGTGAATATGGACGGAAGGGCTACACCTTC
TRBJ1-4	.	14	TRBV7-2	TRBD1	CASSTSGGYEKLFF	TGTGCCAGCAGCACCTCAGGGGGCTATGAAAAACTGTTTTTT
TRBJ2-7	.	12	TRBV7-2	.	CASSFGPYEQYF	TGTGCCAGCAGCTTTGGACCTTACGAGCAGTACTTC
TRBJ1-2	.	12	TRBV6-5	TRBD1	CASSGTVDGYTF	TGTGCCAGCAGCGGGACAGTTGATGGCTACACCTTC
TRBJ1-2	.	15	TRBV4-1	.	CASSQLVGGNYGYTF	TGCGCCAGCAGCCAACTCGTCGGGGGTAACTATGGCTACACCTTC
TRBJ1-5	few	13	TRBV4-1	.	CASSQSSNQPQHF	TGCGCCAGCAGCCAATCGAGCAATCAGCCCCAGCATTTT
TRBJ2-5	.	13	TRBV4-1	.	CASSQGQDTHPYF	TGCGCCAGCAGCCAAGGTCAGGACACCCATCCCTACTTC
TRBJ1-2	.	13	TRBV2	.	CASTNTINYGYTF	TGTGCCAGCACCAACACCATTAACTATGGCTACACCTTC
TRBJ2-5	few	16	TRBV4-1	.	CASSQEEARTGETQYF	TGCGCCAGCAGCCAAGAGGAAGCGCGGACGGGAGAGACCCAGTACTTC
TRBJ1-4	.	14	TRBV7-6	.	CASSSSQGGEKLFF	TGTGCCAGCAGCTCCTCGCAGGGCGGTGAAAAACTGTTTTTT
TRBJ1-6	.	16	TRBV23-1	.	CASSQVVAGGYSPLHF	TGCGCCAGCAGTCAAGTCGTTGCGGGGGGCTATTCGCCCCTCCACTTT
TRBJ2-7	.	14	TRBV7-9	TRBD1	CASSPLTGGYEQYF	TGTGCCAGCAGCCCACTGACAGGGGGCTACGAGCAGTACTTC
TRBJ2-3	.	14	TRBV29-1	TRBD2	CSATSGGTTDTQYF	TGCAGCGCGACTAGCGGGGGAACCACAGATACGCAGTATTTT
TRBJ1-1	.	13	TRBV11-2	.	CASSLVLTGMAFF	TGTGCCAGCAGCTTAGTCCTGACGGGGATGGCTTTCTTT
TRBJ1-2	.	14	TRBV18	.	CASSPPGTNYGYTF	TGTGCCAGCTCACCGCCGGGGACTAACTATGGCTACACCTTC
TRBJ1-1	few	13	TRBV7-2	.	CASSFTENTEAFF	TGTGCCAGCAGCTTCACGGAGAACACTGAAGCTTTCTTT
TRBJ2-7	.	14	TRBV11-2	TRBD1	CASSRDRVGYEQYF	TGTGCCAGCAGCCGCGACAGGGTAGGGTACGAGCAGTACTTC
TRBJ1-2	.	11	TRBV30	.	CAWSVLYGYTF	TGTGCCTGGAGTGTACTCTATGGCTACACCTTC
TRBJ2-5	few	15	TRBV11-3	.	CASSLGFGVQETQYF	TGTGCCAGCAGCTTAGGTTTCGGCGTTCAAGAGACCCAGTACTTC
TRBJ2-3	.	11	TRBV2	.	CASSQADTQYF	TGTGCCAGCAGCCAGGCAGATACGCAGTATTTT
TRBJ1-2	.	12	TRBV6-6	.	CASSYSGYGYTF	TGTGCCAGCAGTTACTCCGGCTATGGCTACACCTTC
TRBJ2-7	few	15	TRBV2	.	CASLEGRGRTYEQYF	TGTGCCAGCCTGGAAGGGCGGGGCCGTACCTACGAGCAGTACTTC
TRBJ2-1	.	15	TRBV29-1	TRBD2	CSVSPWGGTRNEQFF	TGCAGCGTTTCCCCCTGGGGGGGGACTCGGAATGAGCAGTTCTTC
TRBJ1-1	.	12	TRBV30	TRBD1	CAWSDLRGEAFF	TGTGCCTGGAGTGACCTCAGGGGGGAAGCTTTCTTT
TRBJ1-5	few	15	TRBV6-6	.	CASRELQGGNQPQHF	TGTGCCAGCAGGGAATTACAGGGTGGCAATCAGCCCCAGCATTTT
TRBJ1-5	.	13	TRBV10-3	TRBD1	CAISGTDNQPQHF	TGTGCCATCAGCGGGACAGACAATCAGCCCCAGCATTTT
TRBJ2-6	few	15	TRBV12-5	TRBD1	CASGSGGSGANVLTF	TGTGCTAGTGGCTCAGGGGGATCTGGGGCCAACGTCCTGACTTTC
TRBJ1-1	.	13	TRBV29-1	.	CSVEELIGTEAFF	TGCAGCGTTGAAGAGCTTATAGGAACTGAAGCTTTCTTT
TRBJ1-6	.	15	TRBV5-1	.	CASSLMGARDSPLHF	TGCGCCAGCAGCTTGATGGGGGCCCGTGATTCACCCCTCCACTTT
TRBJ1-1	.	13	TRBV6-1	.	CASSEVGSTEAFF	TGTGCCAGCAGTGAGGTGGGTAGCACTGAAGCTTTCTTT
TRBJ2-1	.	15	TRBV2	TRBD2	CASQDGGSPAIKQFF	TGTGCCAGCCAGGACGGGGGGTCTCCGGCCATAAAGCAGTTCTTC
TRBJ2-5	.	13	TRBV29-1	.	CSVRGTLGETQYF	TGCAGCGTTCGCGGGACACTGGGAGAGACCCAGTACTTC
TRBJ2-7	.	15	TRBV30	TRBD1	CAWSVDRGFRDEQYF	TGTGCCTGGAGTGTGGACAGGGGTTTTCGGGACGAGCAGTACTTC
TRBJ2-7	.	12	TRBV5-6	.	CASSLANYEQYF	TGTGCCAGCAGCTTGGCCAACTACGAGCAGTACTTC
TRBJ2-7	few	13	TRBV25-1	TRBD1	CASRTGGSYEQYF	TGTGCCAGCAGGACAGGGGGATCCTACGAGCAGTACTTC
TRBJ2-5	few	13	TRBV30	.	CAWGWEVGGSQYF	TGTGCCTGGGGATGGGAAGTAGGGGGGTCCCAGTACTTC
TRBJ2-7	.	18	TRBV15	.	CATSTILGKRGDSYEQYF	TGTGCCACCAGCACCATATTGGGTAAACGGGGCGATTCCTACGAGCAGTACTTC
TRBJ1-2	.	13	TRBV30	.	CAWSSRVDYGYTF	TGTGCCTGGAGTAGTAGAGTTGACTATGGCTACACCTTC